The 2 T cell receptor beta chains given below trace back to one sample, sequenced in a study of shared clonotypes between healthy human individuals. Sequencing was performed with immunoSEQ multiplex PCR; in TCRdb, only in-frame clones are kept and a portion is missing. The table has some 500,000 clones, around 96% seen once. Sequenced input: naive CD4+ T cells sorted from blood. Subset: CD45RA+ positively selected. The receptors were sampled from a woman aged 25-40 years in good health.

This sequence joins TRBV6-6 and TRBJ1-2; maybe TRBD1 (5 bases). CDR1 MNHNY and CDR2 SVGAGI come from the germline V gene (reference sequence). The CDR3 spans 14 residues. V was trimmed by 1 base and J by 2 bases, leaving 8 bases between them. CDR3 region: CASSYLGVNYGYTF. In DNA, the CDR3 is TGTGCCAGCAGTTACTTAGGGGTGAACTATGGCTACACCTTC.

The rearrangement joins TRBV6-4 to TRBJ2-7; 10 bases are a match to TRBD1. The CDR3 is 12 residues long. The V and J ends lost 10 bases and 3 bases, in that order; junction bases with no gene match: 3. The V gene's germline CDR1 is MRHNA and CDR2 SNTAGT. The CDR3 coding sequence is TGTGCCACCTGGGACAGGGGCTACGAGCAGTACTTC. This gives the protein CATWDRGYEQYF.